A selection of T cell receptor beta chains follows, all from one sample in a study of OX40 agonist ivuxolimab in advanced cancers. Measured with immunoSEQ multiplex PCR; TCRdb has only the in-frame clones, and not every one. The table includes around 62,000 clones, roughly 91% detected once. The sample was CD4+ or CD8+ T cells sorted from blood, taken in a trial of the OX40 agonist ivuxolimab. These TCRs come from an adult with an advanced solid tumor such as melanoma, head and neck, liver or kidney cancer. CDR3s include the opening cysteine and the closing phenylalanine or tryptophan. Each record gives: clone size, V gene, D gene, J gene, CDR3 protein, CDR3 DNA. The D gene is left open where the match is weak. Not every row has a clone size; where given, it reads once, few, many or a size class.

.	TRBV19	TRBD1	TRBJ2-7	CASSILAGTGVGEQYF	TGTGCCAGTAGTATACTCGCCGGGACAGGGGTCGGCGAGCAGTACTTC
.	TRBV2	TRBD1	TRBJ2-5	CASSNGQEETQYF	TGTGCCAGCAGTAACGGACAGGAAGAGACCCAGTACTTC
.	TRBV5-1	.	TRBJ1-5	CASSLEPDSNQPQHF	TGCGCCAGCAGCTTGGAACCTGATAGCAATCAGCCCCAGCATTTT
.	TRBV6-4	.	TRBJ2-6	CASSVDSGGANVLTF	TGTGCCAGCAGCGTTGACTCAGGGGGGGCCAACGTCCTGACTTTC
.	TRBV7-2	TRBD2	TRBJ2-1	CASSLGGRVNEQFF	TGTGCCAGCAGCTTAGGGGGGAGGGTCAATGAGCAGTTCTTC
.	TRBV6-4	TRBD1	TRBJ2-1	CASRGQGHNEQFF	TGTGCCAGCCGCGGACAGGGTCACAATGAGCAGTTCTTC
.	TRBV5-1	.	TRBJ2-1	CASKKGPLADNEQFF	TGCGCCAGTAAAAAGGGGCCCCTGGCCGACAATGAGCAGTTCTTC
.	TRBV29-1	TRBD1	TRBJ2-5	CSVDASNRGLGTQYF	TGCAGCGTTGACGCTTCCAACAGGGGGCTCGGGACCCAGTACTTC
few	TRBV5-5	TRBD1	TRBJ1-4	CASSPGQQNEKLFF	TGTGCCAGCAGCCCGGGACAGCAGAATGAAAAACTGTTTTTT
.	TRBV9	.	TRBJ2-7	CASSGVMGEQYF	TGTGCCAGCAGCGGGGTAATGGGGGAGCAGTACTTC
.	TRBV9	.	TRBJ1-1	CASSVGGMNTEAFF	TGTGCCAGCAGCGTAGGAGGGATGAACACTGAAGCTTTCTTT
.	TRBV27	.	TRBJ1-2	CASSLIDSNYGYTF	TGTGCCAGCAGTTTGATTGACAGTAACTATGGCTACACCTTC
once	TRBV5-4	.	TRBJ1-3	CASSPGQGRSGNTIYF	TGTGCCAGCAGCCCCGGGCAGGGGAGGTCTGGAAACACCATATATTTT
.	TRBV2	TRBD1	TRBJ2-2	CASRRQGNGNGELFF	TGTGCCAGCAGACGACAGGGTAATGGGAACGGGGAGCTGTTTTTT
.	TRBV27	TRBD1	TRBJ2-7	CASREPTGGYEQYF	TGTGCCAGCAGGGAACCGACAGGGGGCTACGAGCAGTACTTC
.	TRBV7-2	TRBD2	TRBJ2-7	CASSLGLARSSSYEQYF	TGTGCCAGCAGCTTAGGACTAGCGAGGTCAAGCTCCTACGAGCAGTACTTC
.	TRBV11-1	TRBD1	TRBJ1-2	CASSPGTGVGGYTF	TGTGCCAGCAGCCCCGGGACAGGGGTCGGTGGCTACACCTTC
.	TRBV6-6	TRBD2	TRBJ2-7	CASNIAGSYEQYF	TGTGCCAGCAACATAGCGGGGTCCTACGAGCAGTACTTC
.	TRBV19	.	TRBJ1-4	CASNQPQGGTEKLFF	TGTGCCAGTAATCAGCCGCAGGGAGGAACTGAAAAACTGTTTTTT
.	TRBV19	TRBD1	TRBJ2-1	CASRARGGPYNEQFF	TGTGCCAGTAGGGCCCGAGGGGGCCCCTACAATGAGCAGTTCTTC
.	TRBV4-3	.	TRBJ2-5	CASSQGQDQETQYF	TGCGCCAGCAGCCAAGGACAGGACCAAGAGACCCAGTACTTC
.	TRBV25-1	TRBD1	TRBJ2-1	CASSRGTGLLNEQFF	TGTGCCAGCAGTAGGGGGACAGGGTTGTTGAATGAGCAGTTCTTC
.	TRBV14	.	TRBJ2-5	CASSQGWGLQETQYF	TGTGCCAGCAGCCAGGGCTGGGGGCTCCAAGAGACCCAGTACTTC
.	TRBV12-5	.	TRBJ1-4	CASGLDSLRGNEKLFF	TGTGCTAGTGGTTTGGACTCGTTGAGGGGGAATGAAAAACTGTTTTTT
.	TRBV11-2	.	TRBJ2-3	CASSPFPGTLSPDTQYF	TGTGCCAGCAGCCCCTTCCCCGGGACCCTGAGCCCAGATACGCAGTATTTT
.	TRBV11-2	TRBD1	TRBJ1-2	CASSSLRWDRANYGYTF	TGTGCCAGCAGCTCCCTTAGGTGGGACAGAGCTAACTATGGCTACACCTTC
.	TRBV29-1	.	TRBJ2-2	CSVVRVTGELFF	TGCAGCGTCGTCAGGGTCACCGGGGAGCTGTTTTTT
.	TRBV6-5	.	TRBJ1-4	CASWREKLFF	TGTGCCAGCTGGAGGGAAAAACTGTTTTTT
.	TRBV7-3	.	TRBJ2-5	CASSLRGKETQYF	TGTGCCAGCAGCTTAAGGGGCAAAGAGACCCAGTACTTC
few	TRBV28	.	TRBJ2-7	CASSSSLGYEQYF	TGTGCCAGCAGTTCCTCATTGGGCTACGAGCAGTACTTC
once	TRBV11-2	TRBD2	TRBJ2-5	CASSSRTSGVSGETQYF	TGTGCCAGCAGCTCCCGGACTAGCGGGGTCTCTGGGGAGACCCAGTACTTC
.	TRBV30	.	TRBJ2-5	CAGSRGAVGTQYF	TGTGCCGGATCTCGGGGGGCCGTGGGGACCCAGTACTTC
.	TRBV4-1	.	TRBJ2-6	CASSQGAVGDSGANVLTF	TGCGCCAGCAGCCAAGGCGCGGTGGGGGACTCTGGGGCCAACGTCTTGACTTTC
.	TRBV10-1	TRBD2	TRBJ2-1	CASSEGRGANEQFF	TGCGCCAGCAGTGAGGGGCGGGGGGCGAATGAGCAGTTCTTC
.	TRBV5-4	.	TRBJ1-6	CASSPREKGGSPLHF	TGTGCCAGCAGCCCGAGGGAGAAGGGAGGTTCACCCCTCCACTTT
.	TRBV29-1	TRBD1	TRBJ1-2	CSVQGASYGYTF	TGCAGCGTGCAGGGGGCGAGCTATGGCTACACCTTC
.	TRBV28	.	TRBJ2-7	CASSTTSYEQYF	TGTGCCAGCAGCACGACTAGCTACGAGCAGTACTTC
.	TRBV15	TRBD2	TRBJ2-3	CATSEPPGGGWADTQYF	TGTGCCACCAGCGAGCCCCCTGGCGGGGGTTGGGCAGATACGCAGTATTTT
.	TRBV6-6	TRBD2	TRBJ2-1	CASSSPKRGSYNEQFF	TGTGCCAGCAGTTCACCCAAGCGGGGATCCTACAATGAGCAGTTCTTC
.	TRBV4-1	TRBD1	TRBJ1-1	CASSRQGINTEAFF	TGCGCCAGCAGCCGACAGGGGATCAACACTGAAGCTTTCTTT
.	TRBV9	.	TRBJ2-2	CASSEYPNTGELFF	TGTGCCAGCAGCGAGTATCCGAACACCGGGGAGCTGTTTTTT
.	TRBV30	.	TRBJ1-3	CAGGEGVDTGNTIYF	TGTGCCGGCGGAGAGGGGGTAGACACTGGAAACACCATATATTTT
.	TRBV5-1	.	TRBJ1-5	CASSLAGAGNQPQHF	TGCGCCAGCAGCTTGGCAGGGGCAGGAAATCAGCCCCAGCATTTT
.	TRBV19	.	TRBJ2-4	CASKQGENIQYF	TGTGCCAGTAAGCAGGGTGAAAACATTCAGTACTTC